Presented here are 27 T cell receptor beta chains from one specimen sequenced in a study of Graves' ophthalmopathy and Graves' hyperthyroidism. Amplification from RNA transcripts yielded the TCR beta CDR3 regions. Second-round multiplex PCR came after first-round RT-PCR with HTBI primers. TCRdb recomputed calls from the multiplex PCR reads with MiXCR, one row per CDR3 protein. The sample includes fewer than 400,000 distinct CDR3 sequences, about a sixth of them seen just once. Source material: peripheral blood. The receptors shown here come from a young woman with Graves' ophthalmopathy.

The chain uses TRBV5-1 and TRBJ1-2; perhaps TRBD1 as D (5 bases). Germline lookup yields CDR1 SGHRS and CDR2 YFSETQ. The CDR3 runs 14 residues. Trimming pared 4 bases from V and 4 bases from J, leaving 14 bases between. For the CDR3, the DNA is TGCGCCAGCAGCGCGTCCAGGGAACTCTATGGCTACACCTTC. Translated, it gives CASSASRELYGYTF.

This clonotype appeared many times. The DNA for the CDR3 is TGTGCCAGCAGTTTATCTCCCCGGGCTTATACCTACGAGCAGTACTTC. It yields the protein CASSLSPRAYTYEQYF. The chain has TRBV27 and TRBJ2-7; D not resolved. CDR3 length: 16 amino acids. The V end lost 0 bases, the J end lost 2 bases, and 14 bases lay between the germline ends. CDR1 and CDR2 (germline): MNHEY, SMNVEV (reference sequence).

In its sample, this clonotype was seen many times. CDR3 nucleotide sequence: TGTGCCATCAGTGAGAACACCTACGAGCAGTACTTC. Encoded protein: CAISENTYEQYF. The gene calls are TRBV10-3 and TRBJ2-7; D gene uncertain. The V gene's germline CDR1 is ENHRY and CDR2 SYGVKD. The CDR3 is made up of 12 amino acids. Between the trimmed V and J ends, which lost 2 bases and 2 bases, there was a span of 4 bases.

In its sample, this clonotype was seen many times. The chain links TRBV18 to TRBJ2-7, with TRBD2 as a possible D gene (6 bases). The CDR3 totals 14 residues. Germline V gene data show CDR1 as KGHSH and CDR2 as LQKENI. V shed 6 bases and J shed 2 bases, with 14 bases lying between them. CDR3 nucleotides: TGTGCCAGCTCCCCCGGGAGCGAGCCCTACGAGCAGTACTTC. Its protein is CASSPGSEPYEQYF.

This rearrangement joins TRBV6-1 to TRBJ2-7, with TRBD2 as a possible D gene (6 bases). Trimming removed 6 bases from V and 7 bases from J, with 16 bases in between. This CDR3 is 13 amino acids long. Germline CDR1 and CDR2: MNHNS and SASEGT. For the CDR3, the DNA is TGTGCCAGCAGCCCCGGGGAGGCGGGGGAGCAGTACTTC. It translates to CASSPGEAGEQYF.

The sample holds many counts of this clonotype. This sequence joins TRBV6-2 or TRBV6-3 and TRBJ2-7; D perhaps matches TRBD2 (6 bases). The germline V gene encodes CDR1 MNHEY and CDR2 SVGEGT. Trimming pared 8 bases from V and 5 bases from J, leaving 16 bases between. The CDR3 length is 13 residues. The CDR3 DNA is TGTGCCAGCGTGAGGAGGGCCGAGAACGAGCAGTACTTC. This gives the protein CASVRRAENEQYF.

The chain is built from TRBV20-1 and TRBJ2-7, with a possible D match to TRBD1 (6 bases). CDR1 is DFQATT and CDR2 is SNEGSKA in the germline V gene (reference sequence). The CDR3 is 14 residues long. Trimming left V 6 bases short and J 3 bases short, with 18 bases between. CDR3 residues: CSATDRLGSYEQYF. The DNA for the CDR3 is TGCAGTGCCACCGACAGGCTTGGCAGCTACGAGCAGTACTTC.

The chain is built from TRBV7-8 and TRBJ2-7; tentatively, D is TRBD1 or TRBD2 (5 bases each). Looked up from germline, CDR1 is SGHVS and CDR2 is FQNEAQ. CDR3 length: 13 residues. V lost 8 bases and J 4 bases, leaving 15 bases between the germline ends. In nucleotides, the CDR3 is TGTGCCAGCGCTCAGGGAGCGTTGTACGAGCAGTACTTC. Translating it yields CASAQGALYEQYF.

The table lists this clonotype with many counts. The chain joins TRBV7-2 to TRBJ1-2; possible D gene TRBD1, 5 bases. The CDR3 totals 15 residues. Germline-derived CDR1 and CDR2 are SGHTA and FQGNSA. V lost 1 base, J lost 5 bases, and 14 bases lay in between. CDR3 amino acids: CASSLVGTATYGYTF. The CDR3 DNA is TGTGCCAGCAGCTTAGTTGGGACGGCCACATATGGCTACACCTTC.

This clonotype was seen ten or more times. This chain uses TRBV11-2 with TRBJ1-1; the D gene is possibly TRBD1 (5 bases). The CDR3 length is 16 residues. From germline, CDR1 is SGHAT and CDR2 FQNNGV. V lost 5 bases to trimming and J lost 6 bases, with 22 bases between them. Here the CDR3 DNA reads TGTGCCAGCAGCCCCACCGGGGGGAGGATCGGCGCTGAAGCTTTCTTT. Translated: CASSPTGGRIGAEAFF.

This clonotype was seen at least ten times. The rearrangement uses TRBV6-2 or TRBV6-3 and TRBJ1-2; D unclear. The CDR3 is 15 residues long. Trimming left V 5 bases short and J 5 bases short, with 18 bases between. The germline CDR1 and CDR2 sequences are MNHEY and SVGEGT. CDR3 sequence: CASSRTSLRAYGYTF. DNA for the CDR3: TGTGCCAGCAGTCGTACAAGTCTCCGCGCGTATGGCTACACCTTC.

This clonotype showed up many times. The genes are TRBV12-3 or TRBV12-4 and TRBJ2-2; D perhaps matches TRBD2 (7 bases). This CDR3 has 15 residues. The V end was cut by 6 bases, the J end by 9 bases, with 20 bases between. The CDR3 DNA reads as TGTGCCAGCAGACCCCGGGGGGCAGCGGCGAGGGAGCTGTTTTTT. This codes for CASRPRGAAARELFF.

This clonotype was detected many times. At one end, the junction sequence differs from germline, possibly due to a read error. The CDR3 nucleotides are TGTGCCTACTCACGGAGGTCCTCCGACGAGCAGTACTTC. Amino acid sequence: CAYSRRSSDEQYF. The V call is TRBV30, the J call TRBJ2-7; D perhaps matches TRBD2 (5 bases). CDR3 size: 13 residues. Germline CDR1 and CDR2: GTSNPN and SVGIG (reference sequence).

This clonotype was observed at least ten times. This chain joins TRBV12-3 or TRBV12-4 and TRBJ1-5; 7 nucleotides agree with TRBD1. Trimming removed 6 bases from V and 6 bases from J; junction bases left unmatched: 5. This CDR3 region has 13 residues. CDR3 in DNA: TGTGCCAGCAGCATCGACAGGGTTCAGCCCCAGCATTTT. The encoded protein is CASSIDRVQPQHF.

This clonotype was observed at least ten times. The V gene is TRBV12-3 or TRBV12-4, the J gene TRBJ2-3; 8 bases map to TRBD1. The CDR3 consists of 15 residues. Trimming at V came to 5 bases and at J to 7 bases, leaving 11 bases not matched to a gene. The chain's CDR3 is CASSRAGQGGYTQYF. CDR3 bases: TGTGCCAGCAGTCGAGCCGGACAGGGTGGTTATACGCAGTATTTT.

This clonotype was observed at least ten times. The chain combines TRBV7-8 with TRBJ2-7; tentative D call: TRBD2 (6 bases). Germline V lookup: CDR1 SGHVS, CDR2 FQNEAQ. The CDR3 is made up of 15 amino acids. Between the trimmed V and J ends, which lost 5 bases and 7 bases, there was a span of 21 bases. The CDR3 sequence: CASSPVPSVLGEQYF. The CDR3 DNA follows: TGTGCCAGCAGCCCGGTCCCTAGCGTCCTGGGGGAGCAGTACTTC.

A few counts support this clonotype. This chain joins TRBV24-1 and TRBJ2-7, with D perhaps TRBD1 (6 bases). V lost 5 bases to trimming and J lost 1 base, with 8 bases between them. This CDR3 contains 13 residues. Germline CDR1 reads KGHDR; CDR2 reads SFDVKD. The CDR3: CATSARGSYEQYF. Written as DNA, the CDR3 is TGTGCCACCAGTGCCAGGGGTTCCTACGAGCAGTACTTC.

This clonotype was counted ten times or more. The chain recombines TRBV27 with TRBJ2-5; no clear D. The CDR3 contains 14 residues. Germline CDR1 reads MNHEY; CDR2 reads SMNVEV (reference sequence). V lost 5 bases, J lost 5 bases, and 15 bases lay in between. CDR3 coding DNA: TGTGCCAGCAGTGCTTGGCCAGGCCGGGAGACCCAGTACTTC. It translates to CASSAWPGRETQYF.

This clonotype was recorded at least ten times. The chain uses TRBV18 and TRBJ1-1; perhaps TRBD1 as D (6 bases). Germline loops: CDR1 KGHSH, CDR2 LQKENI. Trimming removed 4 bases from V and 6 bases from J, with 18 bases in between. The length of the CDR3 is 15 residues. The CDR3 loop reads CASSLDRTWAAEAFF. The CDR3 region has the DNA TGTGCCAGCTCACTTGACAGGACCTGGGCGGCTGAAGCTTTCTTT.

This clonotype was detected only a few times. This sequence joins TRBV5-8 and TRBJ2-2; the D is unclear. V shed 5 bases and J shed 5 bases, with 10 bases lying between them. From germline, CDR1 is SGHTS and CDR2 YDEGEE. The CDR3 runs to 13 residues. The CDR3 nucleotides are TGTGCCAGCAGGTCCCAGAAAACCGGGGAGCTGTTTTTT. Protein product: CASRSQKTGELFF.

This clonotype was observed a few times. The V gene is TRBV5-1, the J gene TRBJ2-7; the match to TRBD1 covers 10 bases. The germline V gene encodes CDR1 SGHRS and CDR2 YFSETQ. The CDR3 contains 15 residues. Trimming removed 4 bases from V and 5 bases from J; junction bases left unmatched: 9. As DNA, the CDR3 is TGCGCCAGCAGCCAATTTCCGGGACAGGGGAACGAGCAGTACTTC. Its translation: CASSQFPGQGNEQYF.

In its sample, this clonotype was seen many times. The chain carries TRBV7-8 and TRBJ2-7; possibly TRBD1 or TRBD2 for D (5 bases each). Germline CDR1 reads SGHVS; CDR2 reads FQNEAQ. V lost 3 bases and J 0 bases, leaving 12 bases between the germline ends. The CDR3 sequence is 15 residues long. The CDR3 here is CASSFRDAYSYEQYF. In DNA, the CDR3 is TGTGCCAGCAGCTTCCGGGACGCCTACTCCTACGAGCAGTACTTC.

This clonotype was picked up many times. This sequence joins TRBV11-2 and TRBJ2-7; D might be TRBD1 or TRBD2, each matching 5 bases. The CDR3 is 14 amino acids. CDR1 is SGHAT and CDR2 is FQNNGV in the germline V gene. The V gene lost 4 bases and the J gene lost 1 base, with 11 bases spanning the gap. CDR3 sequence reads: CASSWGLESYEQYF. The CDR3 DNA reads TGTGCCAGCAGCTGGGGGTTAGAGTCCTACGAGCAGTACTTC.

This clonotype was recorded many times. The chain links TRBV7-8 to TRBJ1-6, with 11 bases matching TRBD1. The V gene's germline CDR1 is SGHVS and CDR2 FQNEAQ. There are 18 residues in the CDR3. With 5 bases clipped from V and 0 bases from J, the junction kept 6 bases outside the gene matches. The CDR3 here is CASSLRDRGSSYNSPLHF. Here the CDR3 DNA reads TGTGCCAGCAGCCTCCGGGACAGGGGGAGCTCCTATAATTCACCCCTCCACTTT.

The sample holds many counts of this clonotype. This rearrangement joins TRBV7-2 to TRBJ2-7; D unclear. This CDR3 is 12 amino acids long. From germline, CDR1 is SGHTA and CDR2 FQGNSA. V lost 3 bases and J lost 6, with 9 bases in between. The DNA for the CDR3 is TGTGCCAGCAGCTTGTCCTCTCTCGAGCAGTACTTC. Translating gives CASSLSSLEQYF.

There are many counts of this clonotype. The chain links TRBV6-5 to TRBJ1-3; possibly TRBD1 for D (6 bases). The CDR3 has 13 residues. Looked up from germline, CDR1 is MNHEY and CDR2 is SVGAGI. V was trimmed by 0 bases and J by 15 bases, leaving 15 bases between them. CDR3 DNA: TGTGCCAGCAGTTACTCGGTGGACAGTCCCGGATATTTT. Its protein is CASSYSVDSPGYF.

This clonotype was recorded at least ten times. A read error may produce the germline difference seen at one junction end. The rearrangement links TRBV7-7 to TRBJ1-1; D is unclear. CDR3 length: 15 residues. The germline V gene has CDR1 SSHAT and CDR2 FNYEAQ (reference sequence). CDR3 DNA: TGTGCTAGCAGCCCCCTAAGGAGGCTGAACACTGAAGCTTTCTTT. Residues: CASSPLRRLNTEAFF.